This TCR beta chain was obtained from a study of blood T cell repertoires in COVID-19. Seattle cases were enrolled at active infection and followed longitudinally. Clones were read by immunoSEQ multiplex PCR, and TCRdb kept only the in-frame ones, dropping some. The profile shows under 400,000 clones, 80% to 90% of them singletons. This TCR derives from a woman aged 30 to 39 with COVID-19, enrolled during active disease. The sequenced material came from peripheral blood.

CDR3 nucleotides: TGCAGCGTGATAGGACAGGGGCAATATGGCTACACCTTC. Protein product: CSVIGQGQYGYTF. The rearrangement uses TRBV29-1 and TRBJ1-2; 9 bases align to TRBD1. With 6 bases clipped from V and 5 bases from J, the junction kept 7 bases outside the gene matches. This CDR3 comprises 13 residues. CDR1 is SQVTM and CDR2 is ANQGSEA in the germline V gene. Variable domain in full (rest from reference TRBV29-1 and TRBJ1-2): SAVISQKPSRDICQRGTSLTIQCQVDSQVTMMFWYRQQPGQSLTLIATANQGSEATYESGFVIDKFPISRPNLTFSTLTVSNMSPEDSSIYLCSVIGQGQYGYTFGSGTRLTVV.